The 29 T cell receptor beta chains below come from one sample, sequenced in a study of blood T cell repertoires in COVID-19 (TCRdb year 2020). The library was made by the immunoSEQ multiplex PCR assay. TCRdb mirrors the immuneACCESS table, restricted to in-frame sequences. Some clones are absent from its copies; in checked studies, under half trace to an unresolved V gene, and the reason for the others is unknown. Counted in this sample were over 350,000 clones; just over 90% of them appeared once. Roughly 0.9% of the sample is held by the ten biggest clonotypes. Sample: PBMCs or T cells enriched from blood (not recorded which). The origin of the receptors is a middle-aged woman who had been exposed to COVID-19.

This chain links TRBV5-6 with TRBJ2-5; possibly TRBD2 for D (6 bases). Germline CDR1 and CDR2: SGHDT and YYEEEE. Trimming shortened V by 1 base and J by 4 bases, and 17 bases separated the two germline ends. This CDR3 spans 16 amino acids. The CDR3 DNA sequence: TGTGCCAGCAGCTTGAAAGTAGGAGGGTTTAGAGAGACCCAGTACTTC. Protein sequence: CASSLKVGGFRETQYF.

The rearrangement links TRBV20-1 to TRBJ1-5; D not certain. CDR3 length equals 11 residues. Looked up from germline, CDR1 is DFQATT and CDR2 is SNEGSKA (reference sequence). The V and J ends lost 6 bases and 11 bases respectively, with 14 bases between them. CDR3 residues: CSAPRSGAQHF. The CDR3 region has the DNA TGCAGTGCCCCACGATCGGGAGCCCAGCATTTT.

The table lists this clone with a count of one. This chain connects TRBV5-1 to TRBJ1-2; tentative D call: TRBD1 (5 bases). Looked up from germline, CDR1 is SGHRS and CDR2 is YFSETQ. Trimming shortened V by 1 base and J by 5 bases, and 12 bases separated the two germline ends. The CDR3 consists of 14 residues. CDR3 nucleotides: TGCGCCAGCAGCTTGCTCGACAGCCTTTATGGCTACACCTTC. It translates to CASSLLDSLYGYTF.

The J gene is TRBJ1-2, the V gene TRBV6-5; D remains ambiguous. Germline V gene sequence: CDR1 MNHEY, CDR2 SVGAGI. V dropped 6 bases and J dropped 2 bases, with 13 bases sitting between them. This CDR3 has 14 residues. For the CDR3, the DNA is TGTGCCAGCAGCCGCCTAGGCCAGAACTATGGCTACACCTTC. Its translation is CASSRLGQNYGYTF.

The CDR3 coding sequence is TGTGCCAGCAGCTTCGGCACAGATACGCAGTATTTT. Amino acids: CASSFGTDTQYF. The chain joins TRBV5-4 to TRBJ2-3; D is unclear. Per germline, CDR1 SGHNT and CDR2 YYREEE (reference sequence). Trimming took 2 bases from V and 1 from J, leaving 2 bases between them. The CDR3 runs 12 residues.

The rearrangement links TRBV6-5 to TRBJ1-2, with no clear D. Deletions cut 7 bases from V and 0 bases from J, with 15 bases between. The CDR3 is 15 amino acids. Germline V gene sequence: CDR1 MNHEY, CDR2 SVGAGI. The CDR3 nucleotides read TGTGCCAGCAACCCCGGGAGAATTACTAACTATGGCTACACCTTC. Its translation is CASNPGRITNYGYTF.

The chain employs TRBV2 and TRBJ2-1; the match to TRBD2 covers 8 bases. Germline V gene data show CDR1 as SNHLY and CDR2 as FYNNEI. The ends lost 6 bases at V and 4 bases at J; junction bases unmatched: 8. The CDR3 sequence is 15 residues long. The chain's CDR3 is CASRALAGVYNEQFF. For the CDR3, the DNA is TGTGCCAGCAGAGCTCTAGCGGGTGTTTACAATGAGCAGTTCTTC.

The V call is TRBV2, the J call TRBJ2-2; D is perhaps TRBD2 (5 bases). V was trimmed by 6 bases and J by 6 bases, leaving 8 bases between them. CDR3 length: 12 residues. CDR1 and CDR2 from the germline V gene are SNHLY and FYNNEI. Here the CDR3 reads CASRDWAGELFF. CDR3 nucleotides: TGTGCCAGCAGGGACTGGGCCGGGGAGCTGTTTTTT.

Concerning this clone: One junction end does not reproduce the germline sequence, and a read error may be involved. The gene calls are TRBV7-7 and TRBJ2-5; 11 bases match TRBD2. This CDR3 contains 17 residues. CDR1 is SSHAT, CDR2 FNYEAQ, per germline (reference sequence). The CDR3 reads CASSLVASGGQKETQYF. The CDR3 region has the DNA TGTGCTAGCAGCTTAGTAGCTAGCGGGGGGCAAAAAGAGACCCAGTACTTC.

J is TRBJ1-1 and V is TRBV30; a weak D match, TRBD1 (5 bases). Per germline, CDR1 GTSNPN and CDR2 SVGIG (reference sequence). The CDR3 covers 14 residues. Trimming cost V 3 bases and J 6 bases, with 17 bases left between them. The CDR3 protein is CAWSTWGGLAEAFF. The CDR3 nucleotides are TGTGCCTGGAGCACCTGGGGGGGGTTGGCTGAAGCTTTCTTT.

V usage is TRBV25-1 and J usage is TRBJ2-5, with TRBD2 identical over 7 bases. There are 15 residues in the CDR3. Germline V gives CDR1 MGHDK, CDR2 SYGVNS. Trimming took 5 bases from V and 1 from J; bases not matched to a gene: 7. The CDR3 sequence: CASSPFGGVQETQYF. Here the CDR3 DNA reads TGTGCCAGCAGTCCCTTTGGGGGGGTCCAAGAGACCCAGTACTTC.

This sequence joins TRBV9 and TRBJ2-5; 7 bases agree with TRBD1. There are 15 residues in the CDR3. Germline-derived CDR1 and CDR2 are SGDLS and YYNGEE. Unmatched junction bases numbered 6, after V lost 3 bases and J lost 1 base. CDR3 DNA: TGTGCCAGCAGCGCCCCGGGACAGCTCCAAGAGACCCAGTACTTC. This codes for CASSAPGQLQETQYF.

The CDR3 loop is CASRRGTGGGNGYTF. DNA of the CDR3: TGTGCCAGCAGGCGCGGGACAGGGGGAGGGAATGGCTACACCTTC. The chain combines TRBV27 with TRBJ1-2, with 11 bases matching TRBD1. CDR1 and CDR2 from the germline V gene are MNHEY and SMNVEV (reference sequence). This CDR3 spans 15 amino acids. After removal of 6 bases from V and 6 bases from J, the junction contained 9 bases not matched to a gene.

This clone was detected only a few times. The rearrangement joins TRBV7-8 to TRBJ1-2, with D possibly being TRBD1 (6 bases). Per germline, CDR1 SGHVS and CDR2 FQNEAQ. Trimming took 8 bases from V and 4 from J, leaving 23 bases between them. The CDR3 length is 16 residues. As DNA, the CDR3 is TGTGCCAGCGACCAGGGGCCGGCAGCCTACCGCTATGGCTACACCTTC. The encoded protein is CASDQGPAAYRYGYTF.

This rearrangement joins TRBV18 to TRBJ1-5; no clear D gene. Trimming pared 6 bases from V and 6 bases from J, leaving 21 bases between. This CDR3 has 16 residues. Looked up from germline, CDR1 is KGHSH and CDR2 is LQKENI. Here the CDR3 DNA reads TGTGCCAGCTCGCCTCGAGGGAATTTAGCGTCTCAGCCCCAGCATTTT. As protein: CASSPRGNLASQPQHF. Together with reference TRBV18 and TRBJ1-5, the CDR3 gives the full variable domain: NAGVMQNPRHLVRRRGQEARLRCSPMKGHSHVYWYRQLPEEGLKFMVYLQKENIIDESGMPKERFSAEFPKEGPSILRIQQVVRGDSAAYFCASSPRGNLASQPQHFGDGTRLSIL.

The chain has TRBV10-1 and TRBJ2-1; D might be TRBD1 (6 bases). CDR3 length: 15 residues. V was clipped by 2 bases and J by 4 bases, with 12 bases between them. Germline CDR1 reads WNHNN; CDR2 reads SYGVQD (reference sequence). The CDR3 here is CASSEGPQGYNEQFF. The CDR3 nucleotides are TGCGCCAGCAGTGAGGGACCCCAGGGGTACAATGAGCAGTTCTTC.

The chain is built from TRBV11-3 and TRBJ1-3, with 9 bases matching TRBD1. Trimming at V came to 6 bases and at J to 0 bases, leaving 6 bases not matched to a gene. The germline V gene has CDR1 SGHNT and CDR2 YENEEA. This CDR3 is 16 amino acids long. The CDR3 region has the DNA TGTGCCAGCAGACTTGGGACAGGGCGCTCTGGAAACACCATATATTTT. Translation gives CASRLGTGRSGNTIYF.

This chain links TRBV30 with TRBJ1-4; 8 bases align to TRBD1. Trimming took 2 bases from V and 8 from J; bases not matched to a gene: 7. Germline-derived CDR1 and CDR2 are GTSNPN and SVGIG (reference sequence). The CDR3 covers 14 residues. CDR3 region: CAWSHDRGGEKLFF. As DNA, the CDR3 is TGTGCCTGGAGTCACGACAGGGGAGGAGAAAAACTGTTTTTT.

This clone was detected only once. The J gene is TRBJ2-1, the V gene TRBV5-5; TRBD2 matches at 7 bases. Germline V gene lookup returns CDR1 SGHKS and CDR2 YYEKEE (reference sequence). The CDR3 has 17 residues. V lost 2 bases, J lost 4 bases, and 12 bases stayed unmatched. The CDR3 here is CASSFTSARIGYNEQFF. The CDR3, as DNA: TGTGCCAGCAGCTTCACTAGCGCCAGAATCGGATACAATGAGCAGTTCTTC. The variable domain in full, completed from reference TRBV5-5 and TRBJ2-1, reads DAGVTQSPTHLIKTRGQQVTLRCSPISGHKSVSWYQQVLGQGPQFIFQYYEKEERGRGNFPDRFSARQFPNYSSELNVNALLLGDSALYLCASSFTSARIGYNEQFFGPGTRLTVL.

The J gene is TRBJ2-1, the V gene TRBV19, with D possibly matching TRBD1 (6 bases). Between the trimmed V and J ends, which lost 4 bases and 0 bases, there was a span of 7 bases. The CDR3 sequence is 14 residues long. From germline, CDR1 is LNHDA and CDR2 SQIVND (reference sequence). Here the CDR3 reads CASSRDTSYNEQFF. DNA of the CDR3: TGTGCCAGTAGTAGGGACACCTCCTACAATGAGCAGTTCTTC.

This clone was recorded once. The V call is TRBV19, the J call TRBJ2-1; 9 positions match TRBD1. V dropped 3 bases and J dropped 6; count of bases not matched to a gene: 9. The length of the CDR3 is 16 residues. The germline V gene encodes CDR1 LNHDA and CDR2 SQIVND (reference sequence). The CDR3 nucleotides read TGTGCCAGTAGTATCCACTCGAACAGGGGGCTCAATGAGCAGTTCTTC. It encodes CASSIHSNRGLNEQFF.

This CDR3 is CASSEGSPSGNTIYF. In nucleotides, the CDR3 is TGTGCCAGCAGTGAGGGCAGCCCCTCTGGAAACACCATATATTTT. V is TRBV5-4 and J is TRBJ1-3; D gene unclear. V was clipped by 5 bases and J by 0 bases, with 12 bases between them. There are 15 residues in the CDR3. CDR1 is SGHNT and CDR2 is YYREEE in the germline V gene (reference sequence).

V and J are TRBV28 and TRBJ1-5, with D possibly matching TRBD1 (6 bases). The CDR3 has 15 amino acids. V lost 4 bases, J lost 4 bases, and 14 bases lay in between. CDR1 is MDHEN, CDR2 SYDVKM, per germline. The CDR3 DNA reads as TGTGCCAGCAGTTCCCTGGACAGACCTAATCAGCCCCAGCATTTT. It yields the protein CASSSLDRPNQPQHF.

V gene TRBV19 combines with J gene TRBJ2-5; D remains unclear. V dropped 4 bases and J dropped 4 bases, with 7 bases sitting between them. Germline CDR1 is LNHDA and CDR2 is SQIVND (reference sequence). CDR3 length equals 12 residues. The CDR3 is CASSKRGETQYF. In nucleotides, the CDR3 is TGTGCCAGTAGTAAGAGAGGAGAGACCCAGTACTTC.

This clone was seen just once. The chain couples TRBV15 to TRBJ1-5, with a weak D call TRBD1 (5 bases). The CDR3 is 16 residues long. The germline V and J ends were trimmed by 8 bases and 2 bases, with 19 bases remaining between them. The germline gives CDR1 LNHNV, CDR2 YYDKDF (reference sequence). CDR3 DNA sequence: TGTGCCACCCAGGTTATGGGGCGAGAGGGCAATCAGCCCCAGCATTTT. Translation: CATQVMGREGNQPQHF.

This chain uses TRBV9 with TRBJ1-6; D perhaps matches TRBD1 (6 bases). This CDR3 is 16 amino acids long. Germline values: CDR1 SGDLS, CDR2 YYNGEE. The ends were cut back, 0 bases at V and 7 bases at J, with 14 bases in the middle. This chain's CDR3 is CASSVVRGPENSPLHF. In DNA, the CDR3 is TGTGCCAGCAGCGTAGTGCGGGGGCCAGAAAATTCACCCCTCCACTTT.

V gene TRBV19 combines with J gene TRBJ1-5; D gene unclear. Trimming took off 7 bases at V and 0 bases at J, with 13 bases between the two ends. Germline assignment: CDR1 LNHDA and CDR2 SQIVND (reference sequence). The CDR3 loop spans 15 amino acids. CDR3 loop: CASTLRQDSNQPQHF. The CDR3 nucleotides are TGTGCCAGTACCCTTAGGCAGGATAGCAATCAGCCCCAGCATTTT.

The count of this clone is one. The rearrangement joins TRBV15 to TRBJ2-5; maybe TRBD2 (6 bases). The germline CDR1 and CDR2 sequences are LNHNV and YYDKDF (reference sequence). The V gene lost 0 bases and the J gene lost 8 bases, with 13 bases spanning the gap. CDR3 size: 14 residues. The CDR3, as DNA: TGTGCCACCAGCAGAGATTGGCTAGCGTTTACCCAGTACTTC. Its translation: CATSRDWLAFTQYF.

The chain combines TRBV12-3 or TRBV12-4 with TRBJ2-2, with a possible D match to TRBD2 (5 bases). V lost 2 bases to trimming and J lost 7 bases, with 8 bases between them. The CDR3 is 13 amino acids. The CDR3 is CASSLFGSGELFF. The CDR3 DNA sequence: TGTGCCAGCAGTTTATTTGGGAGCGGGGAGCTGTTTTTT.